A selection of T cell receptor beta chains follows, all from one sample in a study of T-cell memory formation after mild COVID-19. MiXCR was run by TCRdb on the 5' RACE reads, yielding one entry per CDR3 protein. The repertoire holds hundreds of thousands of distinct CDR3 sequences, with roughly 18% as singletons. What was sequenced was PBMCs or a T cell subset sorted from them (not recorded which). The receptors shown here come from a young man who had mild COVID-19 (a few samples of this study predate the infection). Cell type and time point are not known. CDR3s include the opening cysteine and the closing phenylalanine or tryptophan. The D gene is left open where the match is weak. The size entry is marked missing in some rows and otherwise reads once, few, many or a size class.

TRBJ2-7 | TRBD1 | . | TRBV9 | TGTGCCAGCAGCGTGGGGCCCGGGACAGGGTTCGAATCCCACGAGCAGTACTTC | CASSVGPGTGFESHEQYF
TRBJ2-6 | . | . | TRBV5-1 | TGCGCCAGCAGCTTGTCGGCAGGGTCAGGGGCCAACGTCCTGACTTTC | CASSLSAGSGANVLTF
TRBJ2-3 | . | few | TRBV24-1 | TGTGCCACCAGTGATTTGAAGGGTCCCGGAGATACGCAGTATTTT | CATSDLKGPGDTQYF
TRBJ2-1 | TRBD2 | many | TRBV6-1 | TGTGCCAGCAGTGGACTAGCGGGGGGCTACAATGAGCAGTTCTTC | CASSGLAGGYNEQFF
TRBJ1-2 | . | few | TRBV7-9 | TGTGCCAGCAGCGCCGGCCGCTATGGCTACACCTTC | CASSAGRYGYTF
TRBJ2-5 | TRBD2 | . | TRBV7-8 | TGTGCCAGCAGCGCCCTCCAGCGGGGCCAAGAGACCCAGTACTTC | CASSALQRGQETQYF
TRBJ1-2 | TRBD1 | . | TRBV7-9 | TGTGCCAGCAGCCCAGGGGGCCCTTACTATGGCTACACCTTC | CASSPGGPYYGYTF
TRBJ1-6 | . | . | TRBV20-1 | TGCAGTGCTAGCGGGGGGAATTCACCCCTCCACTTT | CSASGGNSPLHF
TRBJ1-1 | . | few | TRBV6-4 | TGTGCCAGCAGTGACTCGATCGGGGGGTTGACTGAAGCTTTCTTT | CASSDSIGGLTEAFF
TRBJ2-5 | . | few | TRBV4-3 | TGCGCCAGCAGCCAAGAATGGGGGGCGCGGACCCAGTACTTC | CASSQEWGARTQYF
TRBJ2-3 | TRBD2 | many | TRBV7-2 | TGTGCCAGCAGCTTAGTAGCGGGGGTCTCTAGCACAGATACGCAGTATTTT | CASSLVAGVSSTDTQYF
TRBJ1-1 | TRBD1 | few | TRBV18 | TGTGCCAGCTCACCACCGGGACAGGGGGCGCGGACTGAAGCTTTCTTT | CASSPPGQGARTEAFF
TRBJ2-3 | TRBD2 | many | TRBV20-1 | TGCAGTGCTAGAGGGGGGGGAGATACGCAGTATTTT | CSARGGGDTQYF
TRBJ2-5 | . | . | TRBV5-1 | TGCGCCAGCAGCTTCTTGGTGGCGGAGACCCAGTACTTC | CASSFLVAETQYF
TRBJ1-5 | . | few | TRBV7-2 | TGTGCCAGCAGCTTAGTGGCAGTACCTAGCAATCAGCCCCAGCATTTT | CASSLVAVPSNQPQHF
TRBJ2-5 | . | few | TRBV20-1 | TGCAGTGCCAGACCCACCACCGTGGCCCAGTACTTC | CSARPTTVAQYF
TRBJ1-2 | . | . | TRBV10-3 | TGTGCCATCAGTGAGTCGAAAGTAGTACAGGTGGGGGACACCTTC | CAISESKVVQVGDTF
TRBJ1-1 | . | many | TRBV5-1 | TGCGCCAGCAGCCAAGGGGCAGCTAACACTGAAGCTTTCTTT | CASSQGAANTEAFF
TRBJ1-2 | . | few | TRBV7-2 | TGTGCCAGCAGCACCACCCCAGGGGACCCCAACTATGGCTACACCTTC | CASSTTPGDPNYGYTF
TRBJ2-7 | TRBD1 | . | TRBV6-6 | TGTGCCAGCAGTCACGGGGGGACAGGGTCTAGCCACGAGCAGTACTTC | CASSHGGTGSSHEQYF
TRBJ2-7 | . | . | TRBV7-2 | TGTGCCAGCAGCCCGGGGGTCCTCTCCTACGAGCAGTACTTC | CASSPGVLSYEQYF
TRBJ1-2 | . | . | TRBV7-9 | TGTGCCAGCAGCTTACGGACATCCCTCTTCGGGGGCTACACCTTC | CASSLRTSLFGGYTF
TRBJ1-1 | . | . | TRBV5-4 | TGTGCCAGCAGAATCGGGAGGAACACTGAAGCTTTCTTT | CASRIGRNTEAFF
TRBJ2-5 | TRBD2 | . | TRBV9 | TGTGCCAGCAGCTCCCGGGGGGGACAACCGATGGAGACCCAGTACTTC | CASSSRGGQPMETQYF
TRBJ1-2 | . | few | TRBV9 | TGTGCCAGCAGTTTAGGGGAAGGGGCTCACTATGGCTACACCTTC | CASSLGEGAHYGYTF
TRBJ2-4 | . | many | TRBV20-1 | TGCAGTGCTCCTTCCCTGGCCAAAAACATTCAGTACTTC | CSAPSLAKNIQYF
TRBJ2-5 | TRBD2 | few | TRBV20-1 | TGCAGTGCTAGTCCCCCTCAAGCGGGGGCTCAAGAGACCCAGTACTTC | CSASPPQAGAQETQYF
TRBJ2-1 | . | few | TRBV5-1 | TGCGCCAGCAGCCTCGGTTCTCGCGGCTACAATGAGCAGTTCTTC | CASSLGSRGYNEQFF
TRBJ1-1 | . | few | TRBV7-9 | TGTGCCAGCAGCACCCGCGTAACTGAAGCTTTCTTT | CASSTRVTEAFF
TRBJ2-7 | . | . | TRBV13 | TGTGCCAGCAGCTTACGCGGGGACGCCTACGAGCAGTACTTC | CASSLRGDAYEQYF
TRBJ2-5 | . | many | TRBV11-2 | TGTGCCAGCAGCCCCTACGGGACCCAGTACTTC | CASSPYGTQYF
TRBJ1-1 | . | few | TRBV12-3/TRBV12-4 | TGTGCCAGCAGTTTAGTAAGACAGCCCTACCTTACGGACCGTGTGAACACTGAAGCTTTCTTT | CASSLVRQPYLTDRVNTEAFF
TRBJ2-7 | TRBD1 | few | TRBV20-1 | TGCAGTGCACCCTCTATGACAGGGAAAGACGAGCAGTACTTC | CSAPSMTGKDEQYF
TRBJ1-1 | TRBD1 | . | TRBV4-3 | TGCGCCAGCAGCCAAGGCCTCCGGGACAGGGACGGAAACACTGAAGCTTTCTTT | CASSQGLRDRDGNTEAFF
TRBJ1-6 | . | few | TRBV6-6 | TGTGCCGCCAACCGGGAACAGGGTTTTTCACCCCTCCACTTT | CAANREQGFSPLHF
TRBJ1-2 | . | few | TRBV29-1 | TGCAGCGTGGCTGGAGTTTTGACAGGATCTCTCAACTATGGCTACACCTTC | CSVAGVLTGSLNYGYTF
TRBJ2-2 | . | few | TRBV19 | TGTGCCAGTAGTTGGGACAAAAACACCGGGGAGCTGTTTTTT | CASSWDKNTGELFF
TRBJ2-6 | . | . | TRBV4-3 | TGCGCCAGCAGCCCGTGGACACTCTCCGACTCTGGGGCCAACGTCCTGACTTTC | CASSPWTLSDSGANVLTF
TRBJ2-7 | . | . | TRBV12-3/TRBV12-4 | TGTGCCAGCAGTTTAGCCACATTCAGGGGCTACATCTACGAGCAGTACTTC | CASSLATFRGYIYEQYF
TRBJ2-7 | . | few | TRBV9 | TGTGCCAGCAGCGTAGCCTTACGAAGGGGTCAGGGTCCCAACGAGCAGTACTTC | CASSVALRRGQGPNEQYF
TRBJ2-3 | TRBD2 | . | TRBV7-3 | TGTGCCAGCAGCTTAGGGGTATACGGGGGGGATACGCAGTATTTT | CASSLGVYGGDTQYF
TRBJ1-1 | TRBD1 | . | TRBV19 | TGTGCCAGTCATATACGGGCAGGGGGCCCCCGGGGAGCTTTCTTT | CASHIRAGGPRGAFF
TRBJ1-6 | TRBD1 | few | TRBV20-1 | TGCAGTGCTAGAGATCCCCAGGGGGGGAGGACACCCCTCCACTTT | CSARDPQGGRTPLHF